Listed here is a single TCR beta chain. TCRdb called the RT-PCR reads again in MiXCR, with one record for every CDR3 protein. The repertoire consists of about 700,000 distinct CDR3 sequences, with over 12% occurring once and the leading ten covering 3.6%. This CDR3 has 13 residues. Trimming took 1 base from V and 0 from J, leaving 4 bases between them. The germline CDR1 and CDR2 sequences are KGHSH and LQKENI. The V gene is TRBV18, the J gene TRBJ2-7; D not resolved. This TCR was recovered from a female donor in good health, serving as a healthy control. Sequenced input: memory CD4+ T cells from blood. DNA for the CDR3: TGTGCCAGCTCACCACAGAGCTCCTACGAGCAGTACTTC. It is translated as CASSPQSSYEQYF.